This T cell receptor beta chain was documented in a study of blood T cell repertoires in COVID-19. Study-wide context: Spain, Italy and the United States supplied samples that represented acute and convalescent COVID-19. Sources were T cells, B-cell-depleted T cells, or PBMCs; the material itself was cDNA or gDNA.

Original processing notes: Reference gene primer amplification in the assay estimated nucleated cell counts. TCRdb's copy holds only in-frame clones and misses some; the assay was immunoSEQ multiplex PCR. That table gives V, J and clone size, and the DNA gave D and trimming. In the table there are about 190,000 clones, about 87% of which are singletons. The V segment lost 6 bases and the J segment 5 bases; nucleotides outside the gene matches: 8. Germline V gives CDR1 LGHNA, CDR2 YSLEER. CDR3 size: 14 residues. Sequencing was carried out using peripheral blood. The chain joins TRBV4-3 to TRBJ1-1; 8 positions agree with TRBD1. The sequence came from a man aged 35-49 years with active or convalescent COVID-19. CDR3 in DNA: TGCGCCAGCAGACAGACAGGGGCCTTTACTGAAGCTTTCTTT. Translated: CASRQTGAFTEAFF.